This T cell receptor (beta chain) was sequenced in a study of blood T cell repertoires in COVID-19. V was clipped by 5 bases and J by 6 bases; unmatched bases: 6. The germline CDR1 and CDR2 sequences are SGHVS and FNYEAQ. The CDR3 runs to 14 residues. Assay used: immunoSEQ multiplex PCR; TCRdb lists only in-frame clones, some missing. The sample carries roughly 280,000 clones, about 91% recorded once. This sequence was found in a man in his forties who had been exposed to COVID-19. The rearrangement joins TRBV7-6 to TRBJ2-7; 11 nucleotides agree with TRBD1. The sample was PBMCs or T cells enriched from blood (not recorded which). As DNA, the CDR3 is TGTGCCAGCAGCAAGGACAGGGGGCGCCCCGAGCAGTACTTC. Its translation: CASSKDRGRPEQYF.